These 27 T cell receptor beta chains share one sample of origin, sequenced in a study of cytomegalovirus exposure and HLA in healthy donors. PCR employed 60 Vbeta and 13 Jbeta primers. TCRdb's table, derived via immunoSEQ multiplex PCR, lists solely in-frame clones and lacks some. This sample has roughly 96,000 clones, with approximately 72% found just once. Sample: PBMCs. Receptors were obtained from a woman aged 70 to 79 in good health and CMV-seropositive.

J is TRBJ2-7 and V is TRBV5-1, with D perhaps TRBD2 (5 bases). V was clipped by 0 bases and J by 2 bases, with 9 bases between them. The CDR3 spans 14 residues. CDR1 is SGHRS and CDR2 is YFSETQ in the germline V gene. This CDR3 reads CASSLEAATYEQYF. CDR3 nucleotide sequence: TGCGCCAGCAGCTTGGAAGCGGCGACCTACGAGCAGTACTTC.

The J gene is TRBJ2-1, the V gene TRBV5-4; D ambiguous. V gave up 2 bases and J gave up 1 base, with 10 bases separating them. Germline-derived CDR1 and CDR2 are SGHNT and YYREEE (reference sequence). There are 15 residues in the CDR3. The chain's CDR3 is CASSLNSGSYNEQFF. CDR3 sequence (DNA): TGTGCCAGCAGCTTAAACAGTGGGTCCTACAATGAGCAGTTCTTC.

The table lists this clone with a count of one. This chain links TRBV2 with TRBJ2-3; D remains unclear. The CDR3 runs 13 residues. Trimming removed 3 bases from V and 2 bases from J, with 6 bases in between. The germline gives CDR1 SNHLY, CDR2 FYNNEI. CDR3 in amino acids: CASSDDNTDTQYF. In nucleotides, the CDR3 is TGTGCCAGCAGTGACGACAACACAGATACGCAGTATTTT.

The gene calls are TRBV7-9 and TRBJ1-2, with TRBD1 as a possible D gene (6 bases). The CDR3 is made up of 14 amino acids. In germline, CDR1 is SEHNR, CDR2 FQNEAQ (reference sequence). Trimming shortened V by 5 bases and J by 7 bases, and 17 bases separated the two germline ends. CDR3 nucleotides: TGTGCCAGCAGCCCTTCTGGGCAGGGGCCTGGCTACACCTTC. It specifies CASSPSGQGPGYTF.

J is TRBJ2-7 and V is TRBV2; 9 bases agree with TRBD1. Looked up from germline, CDR1 is SNHLY and CDR2 is FYNNEI. J lost 1 base, V lost 7 bases, and 5 bases had no gene match. The CDR3 totals 14 residues. Here the CDR3 DNA reads TGTGCCAGCATACGACAGGGGGTATCCTACGAGCAGTACTTC. It encodes CASIRQGVSYEQYF.

This chain joins TRBV10-3 and TRBJ2-3; 10 bases align to TRBD2. The J segment lost 7 bases and the V segment lost 2 bases, leaving 9 bases of the junction unmatched. This CDR3 has 16 amino acids. CDR1 is ENHRY, CDR2 SYGVKD, per germline. In DNA form, the CDR3 reads TGTGCCATCAGTGAGCACCCTAGCGGGGGTGCAAATACGCAGTATTTT. Its protein product is CAISEHPSGGANTQYF.

The gene calls are TRBV30 and TRBJ2-1; TRBD2 is a possible D gene (7 bases). Trimming stripped 4 bases from V and 6 bases from J, with 16 bases between. This CDR3 is 14 amino acids long. Germline CDR1 and CDR2: GTSNPN and SVGIG (reference sequence). Here the CDR3 reads CAWKGDQRGNEQFF. Written as DNA, the CDR3 is TGTGCCTGGAAGGGGGACCAGCGGGGCAATGAGCAGTTCTTC. Using reference TRBV30 and TRBJ2-1 for the parts outside the CDR3, the full variable domain is SQTIHQWPATLVQPVGSPLSLECTVEGTSNPNLYWYRQAAGRGLQLLFYSVGIGQISSEVPQNLSASRPQDRQFILSSKKLLLSDSGFYLCAWKGDQRGNEQFFGPGTRLTVL.

This chain links TRBV5-1 with TRBJ1-5, with 9 bases lining up with TRBD1. The germline V gene has CDR1 SGHRS and CDR2 YFSETQ. The CDR3 has 15 residues. J was trimmed by 6 bases and V by 0 bases; bases with no gene match: 4. For the CDR3, the DNA is TGCGCCAGCAGCTTGGGGGACAGGGAGAGTCAGCCCCAGCATTTT. This sequence encodes CASSLGDRESQPQHF.

V gene TRBV7-3 combines with J gene TRBJ2-5, with D perhaps TRBD2 (5 bases). The germline V gene encodes CDR1 SGHTA and CDR2 FQGTGA. V lost 1 base and J lost 5, with 11 bases in between. The CDR3 has 14 residues. Written as DNA, the CDR3 is TGTGCCAGCAGCTTAAATGAGGGTAGGGAGACCCAGTACTTC. Translating gives CASSLNEGRETQYF.

The chain combines TRBV5-1 with TRBJ2-7; no reliable D call. Trimming stripped 0 bases from V and 3 bases from J, with 10 bases between. The CDR3 consists of 14 residues. CDR1 SGHRS and CDR2 YFSETQ come from the germline V gene. The CDR3 sequence is CASSLVFSDYEQYF. CDR3 nucleotides: TGCGCCAGCAGCTTGGTTTTTTCAGACTACGAGCAGTACTTC.

V and J are TRBV18 and TRBJ1-2; D remains unclear. Trimming removed 3 bases at V and 9 bases at J, with 11 bases between. This CDR3 is 12 amino acids long. CDR1 is KGHSH, CDR2 LQKENI, per germline. The CDR3 region is CASSPEIGRYTF. In DNA, the CDR3 is TGTGCCAGCTCACCCGAAATCGGTCGCTACACCTTC.

The genes are TRBV5-6 and TRBJ1-2, with 12 bases matching TRBD1. V lost 0 bases, J lost 8 bases, and 5 bases stayed unmatched. Germline-derived CDR1 and CDR2 are SGHDT and YYEEEE. CDR3 length: 15 residues. The CDR3 reads CASSLGGQGASGYTF. The CDR3 DNA reads as TGTGCCAGCAGCTTGGGGGGACAGGGGGCGTCCGGCTACACCTTC. Full variable domain (outside the CDR3, taken from reference TRBV5-6 and TRBJ1-2): DAGVTQSPTHLIKTRGQQVTLRCSPKSGHDTVSWYQQALGQGPQFIFQYYEEEERQRGNFPDRFSGHQFPNYSSELNVNALLLGDSALYLCASSLGGQGASGYTFGSGTRLTVV.

The V call is TRBV10-3, the J call TRBJ1-4; unclear D gene. The germline gives CDR1 ENHRY, CDR2 SYGVKD. The CDR3 length is 13 residues. V was cut by 6 bases and J by 8 bases, with 13 bases left in between. The CDR3, as DNA: TGTGCCATCAGGGCACGGGGTCAGGAAAAACTGTTTTTT. Protein: CAIRARGQEKLFF.

There are a few counts of this clone. The chain uses TRBV18 and TRBJ2-2, with D possibly matching TRBD2 (6 bases). V was pared by 3 bases and J by 5 bases, with 16 bases between. Per germline, CDR1 KGHSH and CDR2 LQKENI. The CDR3 is 16 amino acids. The CDR3 DNA is TGTGCCAGCTCACCCAGTTTGACTAGGATAACCGGGGAGCTGTTTTTT. Protein: CASSPSLTRITGELFF.

The table lists this clone with many counts. The V call is TRBV18, the J call TRBJ1-1, with 8 nucleotides matching TRBD1. V dropped 3 bases and J dropped 5; count of bases not matched to a gene: 8. The CDR3 totals 15 residues. Germline V CDR1 and CDR2: KGHSH, LQKENI. The DNA of the CDR3 is TGTGCCAGCTCACCTGGGGACAGGCACAGGACTGAAGCTTTCTTT. It encodes CASSPGDRHRTEAFF.

The chain has TRBV5-1 and TRBJ1-1; the match to TRBD1 covers 10 bases. The CDR3 covers 14 residues. V lost 4 bases to trimming and J lost 3 bases; unmatched junction nucleotides: 3. Germline CDR1 SGHRS, CDR2 YFSETQ. CDR3 nucleotide sequence: TGCGCCAGCAGCGCGGGACAGGGGCACACTGAAGCTTTCTTT. It yields the protein CASSAGQGHTEAFF.

The table lists this clone with a few counts. V is TRBV5-1 and J is TRBJ2-7; possibly TRBD1 for D (5 bases). Deletions cut 1 base from V and 5 bases from J, with 19 bases between. The CDR3 is 16 residues long. Germline V lookup: CDR1 SGHRS, CDR2 YFSETQ. The CDR3 protein is CASSLSGIVGSNEQYF. DNA of the CDR3: TGCGCCAGCAGCTTGTCAGGGATCGTTGGCTCGAACGAGCAGTACTTC.

The chain has TRBV28 and TRBJ1-4; 9 positions agree with TRBD1. V was clipped by 5 bases and J by 8 bases; unmatched bases: 6. The CDR3 has 14 amino acids. The V gene's germline CDR1 is MDHEN and CDR2 SYDVKM. The chain's CDR3 is CASSPGTGLEKLFF. DNA for the CDR3: TGTGCCAGCAGTCCGGGGACAGGGCTCGAAAAACTGTTTTTT.

This chain joins TRBV5-4 and TRBJ1-2; D gene uncertain. Trimming cost V 4 bases and J 5 bases, with 12 bases left between them. The CDR3 runs 13 residues. Germline CDR1 SGHNT, CDR2 YYREEE (reference sequence). CDR3 DNA sequence: TGTGCCAGCAGCCCCGGCGGGGAATATGGCTACACCTTC. This gives the protein CASSPGGEYGYTF.

The chain links TRBV19 to TRBJ1-5; tentatively, D is TRBD1 (6 bases). Trimming cost V 5 bases and J 11 bases, with 16 bases left between them. The germline V gene has CDR1 LNHDA and CDR2 SQIVND (reference sequence). CDR3 length equals 13 residues. The CDR3 loop is CASSASGASSQHF. CDR3 sequence (DNA): TGTGCCAGTAGTGCCTCAGGGGCCTCCTCCCAGCATTTT.

The CDR3 protein is CASSLIGGSLSDTQYF. In nucleotides, the CDR3 is TGTGCCAGCAGCTTAATTGGCGGGAGTTTGTCAGATACGCAGTATTTT. This chain links TRBV7-3 with TRBJ2-3; 7 nucleotides line up with TRBD2. In germline, CDR1 is SGHTA, CDR2 FQGTGA. The ends lost 1 base at V and 4 bases at J; junction bases unmatched: 8. CDR3 length: 16 amino acids.

This rearrangement joins TRBV27 to TRBJ2-3; D might be TRBD2 (7 bases). CDR3 length: 16 residues. The V gene lost 3 bases and the J gene lost 1 base, with 14 bases spanning the gap. Per germline, CDR1 MNHEY and CDR2 SMNVEV (reference sequence). The CDR3 nucleotides are TGTGCCAGCAGTTTCGGGGGGCTAGGGGGCACAGATACGCAGTATTTT. As protein: CASSFGGLGGTDTQYF.

This chain connects TRBV5-1 to TRBJ2-6; 7 bases align to TRBD1. The junction had 14 bases not matched to a gene; V was cut back by 0 bases and J by 2 bases. From germline, CDR1 is SGHRS and CDR2 YFSETQ. The CDR3 has 20 amino acids. The CDR3 nucleotides are TGCGCCAGCAGCTTGGGTTTCGATACAGGGGCGCCAGCTGGGGCCAACGTCCTGACTTTC. This codes for CASSLGFDTGAPAGANVLTF.

The gene calls are TRBV7-2 and TRBJ2-7; TRBD1 is a possible D gene (6 bases). The V end lost 5 bases, the J end lost 2 bases, and 13 bases lay between the germline ends. Germline CDR1 SGHTA, CDR2 FQGNSA. The CDR3 extends over 14 amino acids. CDR3 coding DNA: TGTGCCAGCAGCGGCAGGGGACCCCCCTACGAGCAGTACTTC. This sequence encodes CASSGRGPPYEQYF.

The chain joins TRBV11-2 to TRBJ1-3; TRBD1 matches at 7 bases. V was clipped by 2 bases and J by 4 bases; unmatched bases: 5. Germline CDR1 reads SGHAT; CDR2 reads FQNNGV. CDR3 length: 15 amino acids. CDR3 sequence reads: CASSLLQGFGNTIYF. The CDR3 DNA sequence: TGTGCCAGCAGCTTATTACAGGGGTTCGGAAACACCATATATTTT.

The chain couples TRBV19 to TRBJ2-3; 9 bases match TRBD1. The CDR3 loop spans 13 amino acids. V gave up 5 bases and J gave up 6 bases; unmatched junction bases: 3. Germline-derived CDR1 and CDR2 are LNHDA and SQIVND (reference sequence). CDR3 residues: CASSQGTGDTQYF. CDR3 nucleotide sequence: TGTGCCAGTAGTCAGGGGACAGGGGATACGCAGTATTTT.

The CDR3 loop is CASSDGQGRFIYGYTF. CDR3 DNA: TGTGCCAGCAGTGACGGACAGGGAAGATTCATCTATGGCTACACCTTC. V gene TRBV6-1 combines with J gene TRBJ1-2, with TRBD1 matching 8 bases. J was trimmed by 4 bases and V by 3 bases; bases with no gene match: 10. CDR1 and CDR2 (germline): MNHNS, SASEGT. There are 16 residues in the CDR3.